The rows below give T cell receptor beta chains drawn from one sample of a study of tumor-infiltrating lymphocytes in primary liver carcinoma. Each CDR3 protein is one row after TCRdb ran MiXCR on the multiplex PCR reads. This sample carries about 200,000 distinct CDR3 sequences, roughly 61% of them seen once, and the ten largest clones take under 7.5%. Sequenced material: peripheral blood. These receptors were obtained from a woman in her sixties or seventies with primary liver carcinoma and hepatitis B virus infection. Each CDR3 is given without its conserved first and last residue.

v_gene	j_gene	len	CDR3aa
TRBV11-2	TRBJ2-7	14	ASSRLIQGEIYEQY
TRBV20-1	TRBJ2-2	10	SARARVGELF
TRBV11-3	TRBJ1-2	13	VSSSADREGYGYT
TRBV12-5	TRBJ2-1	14	ASGPGLAGGFDEQF
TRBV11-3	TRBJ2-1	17	ASSLGRGVARGSYNEQF
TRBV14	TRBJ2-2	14	ASSQKLTADTGVLF
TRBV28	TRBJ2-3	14	ASTLLEGGRTDTQY
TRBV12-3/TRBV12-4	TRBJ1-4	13	ASSLKGQGWEKLF
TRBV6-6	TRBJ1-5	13	ASRAGTGVVQPQH
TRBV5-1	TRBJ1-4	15	ASSPIGGTVENEKLF
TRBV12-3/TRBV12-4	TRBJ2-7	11	ASSTSGNYEQY
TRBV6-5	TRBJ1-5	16	ASRRQGAGPYSNQPQH
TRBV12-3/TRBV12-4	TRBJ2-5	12	ASRPGQGMKTQY
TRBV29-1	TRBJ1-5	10	SAGDSQQPQH
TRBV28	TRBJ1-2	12	ASRNAGSSYGYT
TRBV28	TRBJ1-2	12	ASRPSPAAGTVV
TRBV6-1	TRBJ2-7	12	ASRKQRGAYGQY
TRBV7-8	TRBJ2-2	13	ASSTGQGLTGELF
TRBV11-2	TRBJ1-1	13	ASSLGHRAHIETF
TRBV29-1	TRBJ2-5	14	SVEDWLAGGQETQY
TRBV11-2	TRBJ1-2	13	AISSRAASFGGYT
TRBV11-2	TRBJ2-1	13	ASTLKTGGTYEQF
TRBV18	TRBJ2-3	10	ASSKLGDTQY
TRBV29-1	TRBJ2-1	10	SVEGGGREQF
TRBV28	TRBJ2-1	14	ASSLSGMGGYNEQF
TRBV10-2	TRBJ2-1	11	ASRADLYNEQF
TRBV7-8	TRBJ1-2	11	ASSLARADGYT
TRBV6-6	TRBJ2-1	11	ASTHEVRGEQF
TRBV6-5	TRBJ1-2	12	TRNQGRGDYGYT
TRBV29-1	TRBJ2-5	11	SVFRGIQEAQY
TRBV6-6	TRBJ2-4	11	ASRSGRQNIQY
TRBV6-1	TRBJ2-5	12	ASSETGAQETQY
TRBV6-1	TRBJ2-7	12	ASRKQRGAYVQY
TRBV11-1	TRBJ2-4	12	ASCLSAPKNIQY
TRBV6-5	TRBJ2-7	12	ASSYSTGGHKQY
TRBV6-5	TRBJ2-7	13	ASSPSGVGSYEQY
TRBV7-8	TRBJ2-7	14	VSSSRRQGAPYEQY
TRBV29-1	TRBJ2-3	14	SVHGSVAGGGGTQY
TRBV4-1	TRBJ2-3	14	ASSQEVGRVTDTQY
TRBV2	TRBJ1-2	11	ASRDRTGGGYT
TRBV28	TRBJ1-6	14	ASSRGAQDWGSPLH
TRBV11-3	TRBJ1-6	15	ASSPPGRGVINSPLH
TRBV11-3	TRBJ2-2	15	ASSFGQGKGNTGELF
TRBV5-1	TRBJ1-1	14	ASSLPRTGENTEAF
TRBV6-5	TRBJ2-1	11	ASSYRGRGGFF
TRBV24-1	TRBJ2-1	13	ATSELGGSPNEQF
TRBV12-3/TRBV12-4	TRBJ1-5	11	VSSLNSNQPQH
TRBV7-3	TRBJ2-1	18	ASSLGGLAGGYGPYNEQF
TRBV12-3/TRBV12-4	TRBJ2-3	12	ASSPDNWADTQY
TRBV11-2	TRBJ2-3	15	ATSLGGLTYTSDTQY
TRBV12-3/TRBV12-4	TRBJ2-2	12	ASEQDANTWELF
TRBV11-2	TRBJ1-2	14	ASSLDGTGAYYGYT